The 17 T cell receptor beta chains below were found in one sample sequenced in a study of cytomegalovirus exposure and HLA in healthy donors. PCR employed 60 Vbeta and 13 Jbeta primers. TCRdb's copy holds only in-frame clones and misses some; the assay was immunoSEQ multiplex PCR. Of around 190,000 clones listed, less than 90% are singletons. Sequencing was performed on PBMCs. The source is a woman under 40 in good health and CMV-seronegative.

The genes are TRBV28 and TRBJ1-2, with a possible D match to TRBD1 (5 bases). Germline loops: CDR1 MDHEN, CDR2 SYDVKM. The CDR3 has 13 residues. Trimming removed 3 bases from V and 7 bases from J, with 12 bases in between. The CDR3 here is CASSFSPGGGYTF. For the CDR3, the DNA is TGTGCCAGCAGTTTTTCCCCGGGGGGTGGCTACACCTTC.

CDR3 residues: CASSTMGLAGGQAETQYF. CDR3 nucleotides: TGTGCCAGCAGCACGATGGGACTAGCGGGAGGTCAAGCCGAGACCCAGTACTTC. The V and J genes are TRBV5-4 and TRBJ2-5; 15 bases agree with TRBD2. This CDR3 has 18 residues. Unmatched junction bases numbered 12, after V lost 4 bases and J lost 5 bases. CDR1 and CDR2 from the germline V gene are SGHNT and YYREEE (reference sequence).

In this sample, this clone turned up a few times. The J gene is TRBJ2-5, the V gene TRBV30; D possibly corresponds to TRBD1 (6 bases). The CDR3 extends over 14 amino acids. Germline V lookup: CDR1 GTSNPN, CDR2 SVGIG (reference sequence). The V and J ends lost 4 bases and 7 bases respectively, with 19 bases between them. CDR3 DNA sequence: TGTGCCTGGATTGGGGGCTTCGACGCGAGGACCCAGTACTTC. Its translation: CAWIGGFDARTQYF.

This clone occurred once. The V call is TRBV13, the J call TRBJ1-1, with TRBD1 matching 7 bases. Trimming removed 6 bases from V and 4 bases from J; junction bases left unmatched: 8. Germline CDR1 reads PRHDT; CDR2 reads FYEKMQ (reference sequence). The CDR3 has 14 amino acids. CDR3 DNA: TGTGCCAGCAGTCGAGACAGGGTGGGCACTGAAGCTTTCTTT. It translates to CASSRDRVGTEAFF.

The chain uses TRBV5-1 and TRBJ2-7; TRBD1 is a possible D gene (6 bases). Germline assignment: CDR1 SGHRS and CDR2 YFSETQ. This CDR3 is 12 amino acids long. Trimming took 0 bases from V and 8 from J, leaving 9 bases between them. CDR3 loop: CASSLGQDKQYF. CDR3 DNA: TGCGCCAGCAGCTTGGGACAGGATAAGCAGTACTTC.

The chain links TRBV5-4 to TRBJ2-1, with 7 bases aligning to TRBD1. In germline, CDR1 is SGHNT, CDR2 YYREEE (reference sequence). Trimming took 6 bases from V and 0 from J; bases not matched to a gene: 12. The CDR3 has 17 amino acids. This CDR3 reads CASTTLSGGHSYNEQFF. CDR3 DNA sequence: TGTGCCAGCACGACCCTATCAGGGGGACACTCCTACAATGAGCAGTTCTTC.

V and J are TRBV11-3 and TRBJ2-4; the match to TRBD2 covers 9 bases. In germline, CDR1 is SGHNT, CDR2 YENEEA. This CDR3 is 15 amino acids long. The J segment lost 10 bases and the V segment lost 1 base, leaving 8 bases of the junction unmatched. The chain's CDR3 is CASSLGGVAGDIQYF. The CDR3 DNA reads as TGTGCCAGCAGCTTAGGAGGAGTAGCGGGAGATATTCAGTACTTC.

V gene TRBV6-5 combines with J gene TRBJ1-3; D is perhaps TRBD1 (5 bases). The CDR3 is made up of 15 amino acids. V was clipped by 5 bases and J by 2 bases, with 13 bases between them. Germline V lookup: CDR1 MNHEY, CDR2 SVGAGI. The CDR3 sequence: CASSRDGGPGNTIYF. The CDR3 DNA reads TGTGCCAGCAGTAGAGACGGGGGACCTGGAAACACCATATATTTT.

The V gene is TRBV5-4, the J gene TRBJ1-2, with D tentatively TRBD1 (6 bases). The CDR3 loop spans 14 amino acids. Germline CDR1 is SGHNT and CDR2 is YYREEE (reference sequence). V was pared by 2 bases and J by 0 bases, with 8 bases between. The CDR3 DNA follows: TGTGCCAGCAGCTTCAGGGGAGCTAACTATGGCTACACCTTC. It specifies CASSFRGANYGYTF.

The chain couples TRBV4-1 to TRBJ2-5; perhaps TRBD1 as D (6 bases). This CDR3 spans 15 amino acids. Germline V gene sequence: CDR1 MGHRA, CDR2 YSYEKL. Trimming took off 1 base at V and 1 base at J, with 10 bases between the two ends. As DNA, the CDR3 is TGCGCCAGCAGCCAAGGAACAGGGTTCCAAGAGACCCAGTACTTC. This sequence encodes CASSQGTGFQETQYF.

This rearrangement joins TRBV5-1 to TRBJ2-7; 8 bases fit TRBD2. V shed 4 bases, J shed 3 bases, and the junction held 9 bases outside the gene matches. Germline loops: CDR1 SGHRS, CDR2 YFSETQ. This CDR3 comprises 15 residues. The DNA for the CDR3 is TGCGCCAGCAGCCCCCAAACGGGAGGGATCTACGAGCAGTACTTC. Translated, it gives CASSPQTGGIYEQYF.

The chain links TRBV11-2 to TRBJ2-2; D is uncertain. The ends were cut back, 7 bases at V and 7 bases at J, with 10 bases in the middle. CDR1 is SGHAT, CDR2 FQNNGV, per germline. This CDR3 comprises 12 residues. CDR3 amino acids: CASTLLFGELFF. The CDR3 DNA reads TGTGCCAGCACGTTACTCTTCGGGGAGCTGTTTTTT.

J is TRBJ2-5 and V is TRBV5-1; 7 bases match TRBD1. Looked up from germline, CDR1 is SGHRS and CDR2 is YFSETQ. V dropped 0 bases and J dropped 1; count of bases not matched to a gene: 3. The CDR3 contains 15 residues. CDR3 sequence reads: CASSLDGTAQETQYF. The CDR3 DNA reads TGCGCCAGCAGCTTGGACGGGACAGCCCAAGAGACCCAGTACTTC.

The chain links TRBV27 to TRBJ2-3, with 13 bases fitting TRBD2. CDR3 length equals 16 residues. Unmatched junction bases numbered 5, after V lost 6 bases and J lost 2 bases. Per germline, CDR1 MNHEY and CDR2 SMNVEV (reference sequence). As DNA, the CDR3 is TGTGCCAGCAGAACACTAGCGGGAGGGATCACAGATACGCAGTATTTT. As protein: CASRTLAGGITDTQYF.

The CDR3 DNA reads TGTGCCAGCTCACCCCAAGCGACAGCACTAAACACTGAAGCTTTCTTT. This gives the protein CASSPQATALNTEAFF. The chain carries TRBV18 and TRBJ1-1, with D possibly being TRBD1 (5 bases). Germline values: CDR1 KGHSH, CDR2 LQKENI. The CDR3 has 16 amino acids. Trimming took 3 bases from V and 2 from J, leaving 16 bases between them. Variable domain in full (rest from reference TRBV18 and TRBJ1-1): NAGVMQNPRHLVRRRGQEARLRCSPMKGHSHVYWYRQLPEEGLKFMVYLQKENIIDESGMPKERFSAEFPKEGPSILRIQQVVRGDSAAYFCASSPQATALNTEAFFGQGTRLTVV.

V gene TRBV28 combines with J gene TRBJ1-1, with 7 positions matching TRBD1. This CDR3 spans 13 amino acids. V was clipped by 6 bases and J by 10 bases; unmatched bases: 11. Germline assignment: CDR1 MDHEN and CDR2 SYDVKM. The CDR3 nucleotides are TGTGCCAGCAGACGGGACAGCGAAGTAAGAGCTTTCTTT. Translating gives CASRRDSEVRAFF.

V usage is TRBV2 and J usage is TRBJ1-2; D ambiguous. The CDR3 is 11 residues long. Germline CDR1 and CDR2: SNHLY and FYNNEI. Trimming removed 6 bases at V and 8 bases at J, with 10 bases between. CDR3 sequence (DNA): TGTGCCAGCAGGCAGGCTGTGGGCTACACCTTC. Its translation is CASRQAVGYTF.